One and the same sample provided the 8 T cell receptor beta chains below, sequenced in a study of tumor-infiltrating lymphocytes in primary liver carcinoma. TCR beta cDNA was prepared out of around 460 ng total RNA by means of a constant-region primer. ARM-PCR, slightly modified, supplied the TCR beta libraries through three nested multiplex PCR rounds. Forward primers for TRBV1-TRBV30 and a C-beta reverse primer served the first two PCR rounds, at roughly 10 cycles each. TCRdb passed the multiplex PCR reads through MiXCR, listing each CDR3 protein once. This sample has fewer than 75,000 distinct CDR3 sequences, with less than 75% found just once. DNA and RNA were both co-extracted from 20-30 mg of bulk tissue that had not been sorted. Material: liver tumor tissue from sampling region 2. As for subset: tumor region T2, inferior pole. The receptors here all came from a man aged 40-55 years with primary liver carcinoma and hepatitis B virus infection.

To note about this clonotype: A read error may account for a junction end that differs from germline. This chain uses TRBV29-1 with TRBJ2-1, with 9 bases identical to TRBD1. The J call may be incorrect, as the DNA end agrees better with TRBJ2-7. The germline CDR1 and CDR2 sequences are SQVTM and ANQGSEA. The CDR3 runs 12 residues. For the CDR3, the DNA is TGTAGGGTGCGACAGGGGGGGAATGAGCAGTACTTC. This sequence encodes CRVRQGGNEQYF.

This clonotype showed up just a few times. The rearrangement links TRBV12-3 or TRBV12-4 to TRBJ2-3; 8 nucleotides match TRBD2. The J segment lost 3 bases and the V segment lost 4 bases, leaving 9 bases of the junction unmatched. This CDR3 comprises 16 residues. The CDR3 nucleotides are TGTGCCAGCAGTTCCCTAAGCGGGAGCGCTACAGATACGCAGTATTTT. Protein sequence: CASSSLSGSATDTQYF.

V gene TRBV6-1 combines with J gene TRBJ1-5, with TRBD1 matching 7 bases. This CDR3 is built from 15 residues. Trimming removed 9 bases from V and 7 bases from J; junction bases left unmatched: 15. Germline CDR1 and CDR2: MNHNS and SASEGT. As DNA, the CDR3 is TGTGCCAGTAGTAACGTGGACAGGAGAGGCCAGCCCCAGCATTTT. Translated: CASSNVDRRGQPQHF.

In the case of this clonotype: It is likely a read error, because the conserved phenylalanine at the end of the CDR3 is missing. The limits of the CDR3 on the DNA are not certain, so only TCRdb's listed CDR3 is given. The CDR3 protein is CASSHTTGGDEKLYL. The genes are TRBV4-1 and TRBJ1-4; TRBD1, the D gene given by the table, was not confirmed from the DNA. The CDR3 sequence runs 15 residues, both termini included. Germline CDR1 and CDR2: MGHRA and YSYEKL.

To note about this clonotype: One junction end disagrees with the germline gene, perhaps due to a read error. The chain is built from TRBV29-1 and TRBJ2-5; unclear D gene. Germline lookup yields CDR1 SQVTM and CDR2 ANQGSEA. This CDR3 is 12 amino acids long. Here the CDR3 reads CNVDLPMETHYF. The CDR3 DNA follows: TGCAACGTGGACCTTCCGATGGAAACCCATTACTTC.

In this sample, this clonotype turned up once. The CDR3 ends on some other residue instead of the conserved phenylalanine or tryptophan, so this is likely a read error. The V call is TRBV6-2 or TRBV6-3, the J call TRBJ1-5; D uncertain. Trimming pared 4 bases from V and 5 bases from J, leaving 9 bases between. The CDR3 covers 13 residues. Germline CDR1 is MNHEY and CDR2 is SVGEGT. The CDR3 sequence: CASSFPLDQPQHL. As DNA, the CDR3 is TGTGCCAGCAGTTTTCCCTTAGATCAGCCCCAGCATCTT.

This clonotype has a single count. The junction departs from germline at one end; a sequencing error may be responsible. The rearrangement uses TRBV11-3 and TRBJ2-5, with D unresolved. The CDR3 runs to 13 residues. CDR1 SGHNT and CDR2 YENEEA come from the germline V gene. The CDR3, as DNA: TGTACCAGAAGCTGGGGATCACAAGAGACCCAGTACTTC. This translates into CTRSWGSQETQYF.

This clonotype was found once. This chain links TRBV18 with TRBJ2-3; D possibly corresponds to TRBD2 (6 bases). V shed 2 bases and J shed 5 bases, with 14 bases lying between them. Germline CDR1 KGHSH, CDR2 LQKENI. The CDR3 is 15 amino acids. CDR3 protein: CASSPGSGCRDTQYF. DNA of the CDR3: TGTGCCAGCTCACCAGGAAGCGGGTGCAGAGATACGCAGTATTTT.